This T cell receptor beta chain was captured by sequencing in a study of T cell responses to AZD1222 COVID-19 vaccine. The study's findings and limits: Spike-specific TCR repertoires showed rising breadth and depth after two AZD1222 doses. Sampled repertoires all dated from after the peak T cell response.

Worth noting for this clone: Its cognate antigen is unknown.

Assay: immunoSEQ multiplex PCR; the TCRdb copy retains only in-frame clones and omits some. This table has 130,000 to 150,000 clones, about nine tenths appearing once. The CDR3 covers 14 residues. Germline assignment: CDR1 LGHDT and CDR2 YNNKEL (reference sequence). Trimming took off 2 bases at V and 8 bases at J, with 10 bases between the two ends. The TCR originated in an adult in good health. This sequence joins TRBV3-1 (or the pseudogene TRBV3-2) and TRBJ1-6, with D possibly being TRBD1 (5 bases). Sequences were derived from peripheral blood, sampled on day 0 of MenACWY control vaccination. CDR3 bases: TGTGCCAGCAGCCAACTTTCGGGGGATTCACCCCTCCACTTT. Translation: CASSQLSGDSPLHF.